This TCR beta chain was retrieved from a study of CD8 T cells in Susac syndrome. General observations from the study: That the number of individuals in its TCR sequencing and HLA analysis was relatively small was acknowledged by the study.

From germline, CDR1 is SGHAT and CDR2 FQNNGV. Trimming took off 3 bases at V and 5 bases at J, with 7 bases between the two ends. This CDR3 has 13 amino acids. RNA was extracted with the RNeasy kit, and a quantity of about 0.45 to 1 ug was reverse transcribed using random hexamers. The immunoSEQ assay covered 54 Vbeta and 13 Jbeta segments for CDR3. TCRdb analysed the immunoSEQ multiplex PCR reads with MiXCR anew, one entry per CDR3 protein. The data show 100,000 to 150,000 distinct CDR3 sequences, more than 85% seen once. With respect to this clonotype: Antigen unknown.

Sequencing of TCR beta was carried out in blood CD8+ and CD4+ T cells. The chain has TRBV11-2 and TRBJ2-2, with no clear D. Sequenced sample: CD4+ T cells from PBMCs. This receptor was obtained from a human donor with multiple sclerosis. The DNA for the CDR3 is TGTGCCAGCAGCTTTTGGGGAACCGGGGAGCTGTTTTTT. Its translation is CASSFWGTGELFF.